This note documents a single T cell receptor (beta chain) sequence. Its antigen is unidentified. These data come from a study of cytomegalovirus exposure and HLA in healthy donors. Separate from the roughly 700-subject first cohort, the approximately 130-subject validation cohort was the one that the donors belonged to. The protocol was immunoSEQ multiplex PCR, while the TCRdb copy is restricted to in-frame clones and leaves out a portion. The table lists a few hundred thousand clones, roughly 90% of them singletons. V gave up 3 bases and J gave up 7 bases, with 4 bases separating them. The V gene's germline CDR1 is SGHDT and CDR2 YYEEEE. The CDR3 loop spans 11 amino acids. General study points: According to a subsequent analysis, TCR clusters identified in the first cohort showed a tendency to co-occur across the 100 to 150 validation repertoires.

Sequencing was carried out using PBMCs. This rearrangement joins TRBV5-6 to TRBJ2-2; D uncertain. This TCR was recovered from a woman aged 18-30 years in good health and CMV-seronegative. The CDR3 DNA reads TGTGCCAGCAGCTCCTTCGGGGAGCTGTTTTTT. Its translation is CASSSFGELFF.